A single sample gave rise to the 29 T cell receptor beta chains below, sequenced in a study of blood T cell repertoires in COVID-19 (TCRdb year 2020). Libraries were prepared through the immunoSEQ multiplex PCR assay. Not all clones reach the TCRdb copy of this immuneACCESS table, which keeps in-frame sequences only. Checked studies attribute under half of the gap to unresolved V genes and leave the rest unexplained. This sample has roughly 300,000 clones in its table, and roughly 87% of those were observed once. Just under 9.5% of the sample belongs to the ten largest clones. Sequences were obtained from peripheral blood. The source of these receptors is a man younger than 35 with active or convalescent COVID-19.

This clone was observed a handful of times. The V gene is TRBV9, the J gene TRBJ1-2, with D possibly TRBD1 on 5 matching bases. Germline values: CDR1 SGDLS, CDR2 YYNGEE. Trimming cost V 4 bases and J 2 bases, with 6 bases left between them. The CDR3 consists of 12 residues. The CDR3 DNA reads as TGTGCCAGCAGCCGGGGGAACTATGGCTACACCTTC. It yields the protein CASSRGNYGYTF. Full variable domain (missing parts from reference TRBV9 and TRBJ1-2): DSGVTQTPKHLITATGQRVTLRCSPRSGDLSVYWYQQSLDQGLQFLIQYYNGEERAKGNILERFSAQQFPDLHSELNLSSLELGDSALYFCASSRGNYGYTFGSGTRLTVV.

The CDR3 nucleotides are TGTGCCAGCAGCTTTAAGGGACAGGGCTTGTATGGCTACACCTTC. Encoded protein: CASSFKGQGLYGYTF. V gene TRBV11-2 combines with J gene TRBJ1-2, with 9 bases that match TRBD1. This CDR3 has 15 residues. CDR1 is SGHAT, CDR2 FQNNGV, per germline. V shed 3 bases, J shed 5 bases, and the junction held 7 bases outside the gene matches.

This clone was counted once. This rearrangement joins TRBV6-4 to TRBJ2-1, with 9 bases that match TRBD2. The CDR3 is 13 residues long. Germline values: CDR1 MRHNA, CDR2 SNTAGT. The ends lost 5 bases at V and 7 bases at J; junction bases unmatched: 3. CDR3 protein: CASSLAGSNEQFF. The DNA of the CDR3 is TGTGCCAGCAGTCTAGCGGGGTCAAATGAGCAGTTCTTC.

The chain is built from TRBV29-1 and TRBJ1-1, with D tentatively TRBD1 (6 bases). CDR3 length equals 13 residues. The V end was cut by 6 bases, the J end by 0 bases, with 11 bases between. From germline, CDR1 is SQVTM and CDR2 ANQGSEA. This CDR3 reads CSVKTGVNTEAFF. As DNA, the CDR3 is TGCAGCGTGAAGACAGGCGTGAACACTGAAGCTTTCTTT.

In its sample, this clone was seen a few times. The chain has TRBV5-1 and TRBJ1-2; TRBD1 aligns across 7 bases. Germline V gene sequence: CDR1 SGHRS, CDR2 YFSETQ. The CDR3 runs to 14 residues. V was pared by 4 bases and J by 7 bases, with 10 bases of the junction left unmatched. The CDR3 sequence: CASSPSTGLGGYTF. The CDR3 bases are TGCGCCAGCAGCCCTTCGACAGGGTTAGGTGGCTACACCTTC.

The chain employs TRBV3-1 (or the pseudogene TRBV3-2) and TRBJ2-3, with TRBD2 identical over 11 bases. The CDR3 contains 16 residues. With 5 bases clipped from V and 1 base from J, the junction kept 5 bases outside the gene matches. Germline-derived CDR1 and CDR2 are LGHDT and YNNKEL (reference sequence). The CDR3 nucleotides are TGTGCCAGCAGCACTATAGCGGGGGGGGGCACAGATACGCAGTATTTT. Its protein product is CASSTIAGGGTDTQYF.

CDR3 in DNA: TGTGCCAGCTCACCCTCGCGGGAGTTGCAAGCTTTCTTT. Amino acid sequence: CASSPSRELQAFF. This chain joins TRBV18 and TRBJ1-1; D unresolved. Trimming shortened V by 3 bases and J by 9 bases, and 14 bases separated the two germline ends. The CDR3 has 13 amino acids. From germline, CDR1 is KGHSH and CDR2 LQKENI.

The chain links TRBV7-8 to TRBJ1-5, with 7 bases matching TRBD1. The V gene end was trimmed by 2 bases and the J gene end by 5 bases; junction bases not matched to a gene: 9. This CDR3 comprises 16 residues. Looked up from germline, CDR1 is SGHVS and CDR2 is FQNEAQ. CDR3 in amino acids: CASSLNPRDRDQPQHF. The CDR3 DNA sequence: TGTGCCAGCAGCTTAAATCCCCGGGACAGAGATCAGCCCCAGCATTTT.

The J gene is TRBJ2-5, the V gene TRBV10-2; weak D call: TRBD2 (5 bases). The CDR3 sequence is 13 residues long. V lost 5 bases and J lost 5, with 12 bases in between. Germline V gives CDR1 WSHSY, CDR2 SAAADI. In DNA form, the CDR3 reads TGCGCCAGCAGTCGGGGAGTGGGGGAGACCCAGTACTTC. Its translation: CASSRGVGETQYF.

This rearrangement joins TRBV29-1 to TRBJ1-1; D ambiguous. Between the trimmed V and J ends, which lost 4 bases and 4 bases, there was a span of 19 bases. This CDR3 has 15 amino acids. Germline V gene sequence: CDR1 SQVTM, CDR2 ANQGSEA. The CDR3: CSVVGSFTSGTEAFF. The DNA for the CDR3 is TGCAGCGTTGTCGGCAGTTTCACTTCGGGCACTGAAGCTTTCTTT. Drawing the rest from reference TRBV29-1 and TRBJ1-1, the complete variable domain is SAVISQKPSRDICQRGTSLTIQCQVDSQVTMMFWYRQQPGQSLTLIATANQGSEATYESGFVIDKFPISRPNLTFSTLTVSNMSPEDSSIYLCSVVGSFTSGTEAFFGQGTRLTVV.

The J gene is TRBJ2-2, the V gene TRBV10-2; D is possibly TRBD1 (6 bases). The V gene lost 6 bases and the J gene lost 0 bases, with 14 bases spanning the gap. The germline CDR1 and CDR2 sequences are WSHSY and SAAADI. The CDR3 covers 16 residues. The CDR3 region has the DNA TGCGCCAGCAGGCACGACAGGTTGTCGAACACCGGGGAGCTGTTTTTT. Its protein is CASRHDRLSNTGELFF.

The chain recombines TRBV7-9 with TRBJ1-1; no clear D. From germline, CDR1 is SEHNR and CDR2 FQNEAQ (reference sequence). Trimming removed 1 base at V and 6 bases at J, with 12 bases between. This CDR3 region has 14 residues. In DNA form, the CDR3 reads TGTGCCAGCAGCTTAGTTCCGGGTGGCGCTGAAGCTTTCTTT. Its translation: CASSLVPGGAEAFF.

The genes are TRBV5-4 and TRBJ2-5; D might be TRBD2 (6 bases). CDR3 length: 14 amino acids. V dropped 4 bases and J dropped 2 bases, with 12 bases sitting between them. Per germline, CDR1 SGHNT and CDR2 YYREEE (reference sequence). CDR3 region: CASSPEGLQETQYF. CDR3 nucleotide sequence: TGTGCCAGCAGCCCCGAGGGACTGCAAGAGACCCAGTACTTC.

This clone came up a few times. The sample has other DNA sequences that encode this CDR3 too. The chain carries TRBV3-1 (or the pseudogene TRBV3-2) and TRBJ2-1; D gene ambiguous. V dropped 0 bases and J dropped 0 bases, with 6 bases sitting between them. Germline V lookup: CDR1 LGHDT, CDR2 YNNKEL (reference sequence). The CDR3 runs 15 residues. CDR3 sequence (DNA): TGTGCCAGCAGCCAAGATCTGAGCTCCTACAATGAGCAGTTCTTC. Translating it yields CASSQDLSSYNEQFF.

This clone turned up a few times. The chain is built from TRBV7-9 and TRBJ1-5; no clear D. This CDR3 has 12 amino acids. Germline V gene lookup returns CDR1 SEHNR and CDR2 FQNEAQ (reference sequence). Trimming took off 1 base at V and 12 bases at J, with 10 bases between the two ends. The CDR3 loop is CASSLESQDQHF. The CDR3 DNA sequence: TGTGCCAGCAGCTTAGAAAGCCAGGACCAGCATTTT.

This chain links TRBV19 with TRBJ2-2; 10 positions agree with TRBD2. In germline, CDR1 is LNHDA, CDR2 SQIVND (reference sequence). The CDR3 is made up of 15 amino acids. V gave up 6 bases and J gave up 2 bases; unmatched junction bases: 3. The CDR3 reads CASSTSGVNTGELFF. The DNA of the CDR3 is TGTGCCAGTAGCACTAGCGGGGTTAACACCGGGGAGCTGTTTTTT.

This clone showed up just once. The gene calls are TRBV3-1 (or the pseudogene TRBV3-2) and TRBJ2-3; no clear D. Trimming took 4 bases from V and 0 from J, leaving 2 bases between them. Germline V gene sequence: CDR1 LGHDT, CDR2 YNNKEL (reference sequence). This CDR3 is 12 amino acids long. The DNA for the CDR3 is TGTGCCAGCAGCCCGAGCACAGATACGCAGTATTTT. This gives the protein CASSPSTDTQYF.

The chain links TRBV7-3 to TRBJ2-3, with 7 positions matching TRBD1. The CDR3 has 14 amino acids. The trim removed 2 bases at V and 1 base at J, leaving 0 bases unmatched. CDR1 SGHTA and CDR2 FQGTGA come from the germline V gene. The CDR3 region has the DNA TGTGCCAGCAGCTTAGGACAGGGCACAGATACGCAGTATTTT. Translated, it gives CASSLGQGTDTQYF.

The V and J genes are TRBV6-5 and TRBJ1-5; D call uncertain. The CDR3 has 13 amino acids. Trimming pared 5 bases from V and 4 bases from J, leaving 9 bases between. Germline CDR1 reads MNHEY; CDR2 reads SVGAGI. This chain's CDR3 is CASSRTPNQPQHF. DNA for the CDR3: TGTGCCAGCAGTCGAACTCCGAATCAGCCCCAGCATTTT.

A few counts support this clone. The genes are TRBV27 and TRBJ2-1; 9 bases are shared with TRBD2. Germline loops: CDR1 MNHEY, CDR2 SMNVEV (reference sequence). The CDR3 totals 15 residues. Germline trimming cut 6 bases from V and 7 bases from J; bases unmatched to any gene: 10. CDR3 amino acids: CASRDNAGGWNEQFF. The CDR3 bases are TGTGCCAGCAGAGATAATGCGGGGGGGTGGAATGAGCAGTTCTTC.

Regarding this clone: Different DNA sequences within this sample yield the same CDR3. The chain links TRBV7-9 to TRBJ1-2; 7 bases fit TRBD1. The CDR3 totals 13 residues. After removal of 1 base from V and 5 bases from J, the junction contained 1 base not matched to a gene. Germline V gene lookup returns CDR1 SEHNR and CDR2 FQNEAQ (reference sequence). The CDR3 region has the DNA TGTGCCAGCAGCTTAGGGACAGGATATGGCTACACCTTC. Its protein product is CASSLGTGYGYTF.

This chain joins TRBV7-2 and TRBJ1-1, with D hard to call. The germline V gene encodes CDR1 SGHTA and CDR2 FQGNSA. The CDR3 extends over 13 amino acids. V was cut by 3 bases and J by 7 bases, with 12 bases left in between. CDR3 residues: CASSLQDSGEAFF. The CDR3 DNA reads TGTGCCAGCAGCTTGCAGGATTCCGGTGAAGCTTTCTTT.

This clone was seen a single time. This chain connects TRBV19 to TRBJ2-1, with D possibly being TRBD1 (6 bases). With 2 bases removed from V and 2 bases from J, the gap between germline ends came to 10 bases. The CDR3 has 15 amino acids. Looked up from germline, CDR1 is LNHDA and CDR2 is SQIVND (reference sequence). The CDR3 nucleotides read TGTGCCAGTAGTATACTTCGGACAGCCTACAATGAGCAGTTCTTC. It codes for CASSILRTAYNEQFF. The full variable domain, with the rest looked up from reference TRBV19 and TRBJ2-1, is DGGITQSPKYLFRKEGQNVTLSCEQNLNHDAMYWYRQDPGQGLRLIYYSQIVNDFQKGDIAEGYSVSREKKESFPLTVTSAQKNPTAFYLCASSILRTAYNEQFFGPGTRLTVL.

The chain couples TRBV6-5 to TRBJ1-1, with TRBD1 as a possible D gene (5 bases). V shed 6 bases and J shed 6 bases, with 14 bases lying between them. Per germline, CDR1 MNHEY and CDR2 SVGAGI. The CDR3 length is 13 residues. CDR3: CASSTPRVAEAFF. The CDR3 region has the DNA TGTGCCAGCAGCACCCCCAGGGTAGCTGAAGCTTTCTTT.

V gene TRBV10-3 combines with J gene TRBJ1-5, with 7 positions matching TRBD1. The CDR3 runs to 14 residues. J gave up 0 bases and V 8 bases, and 4 bases lay outside the gene matches. Germline lookup yields CDR1 ENHRY and CDR2 SYGVKD. CDR3 sequence: CAIGGQNSNQPQHF. The CDR3 nucleotides are TGTGCCATCGGGGGACAGAATAGCAATCAGCCCCAGCATTTT.

The chain uses TRBV12-3 or TRBV12-4 and TRBJ2-1, with D possibly TRBD1 on 5 matching bases. This CDR3 spans 13 amino acids. Trimming took 3 bases from V and 9 from J, leaving 12 bases between them. The CDR3 sequence is CASSFDTGVEQFF. CDR3 coding DNA: TGTGCCAGCAGTTTCGATACAGGAGTTGAGCAGTTCTTC.

The sample holds a few counts of this clone. J is TRBJ1-2 and V is TRBV29-1; TRBD1 is a possible D gene (5 bases). Trimming removed 4 bases at V and 8 bases at J, with 14 bases between. The CDR3 totals 12 residues. Germline CDR1 is SQVTM and CDR2 is ANQGSEA. The CDR3 is CSVVTGDGGYTF. As DNA, the CDR3 is TGCAGCGTTGTTACAGGAGACGGGGGCTACACCTTC. The whole variable domain, filled in from reference TRBV29-1 and TRBJ1-2, reads SAVISQKPSRDICQRGTSLTIQCQVDSQVTMMFWYRQQPGQSLTLIATANQGSEATYESGFVIDKFPISRPNLTFSTLTVSNMSPEDSSIYLCSVVTGDGGYTFGSGTRLTVV.

The chain joins TRBV6-2 or TRBV6-3 to TRBJ1-1; 9 nucleotides line up with TRBD1. Germline V gene sequence: CDR1 MNHEY, CDR2 SVGEGT. The CDR3 has 17 residues. Trimming at V came to 2 bases and at J to 0 bases, leaving 7 bases not matched to a gene. CDR3 sequence: CASSYPRGQGLNTEAFF. In nucleotides, the CDR3 is TGTGCCAGCAGTTACCCGAGGGGACAGGGATTGAACACTGAAGCTTTCTTT.

This clone was detected ten times or more. The chain employs TRBV4-3 and TRBJ2-7, with 7 bases identical to TRBD2. This CDR3 region has 17 residues. The J segment lost 5 bases and the V segment lost 4 bases, leaving 17 bases of the junction unmatched. Germline V CDR1 and CDR2: LGHNA, YSLEER. The CDR3 bases are TGCGCCAGCAGCCTAACTTTGGGGGGGGTTGGCATCCACGAGCAGTACTTC. Amino acid sequence: CASSLTLGGVGIHEQYF.